This T cell receptor beta chain comes out of a study of blood T cell repertoires in COVID-19. For the study at large: Samples came from the United States, Italy and Spain, spanning acute and convalescent COVID-19. Nucleic acid was either cDNA or gDNA, and it came from T cells, B-cell-depleted T cells, or PBMCs.

Original processing methods: Using reference gene primer amplification, nucleated cell counts were estimated. Sequenced by immunoSEQ multiplex PCR; TCRdb stores in-frame clones only, minus some. V and J calls and clone size are as listed in that table; D and trimming were resolved from the DNA. The data hold fewer than 120,000 clones, with 85% to 90% observed a single time. Specimen: peripheral blood. The clonotype comes from a woman between 50 and 59 years old with acute or convalescent COVID-19.

The CDR3 DNA reads as TGTGCCACGAAACCGGGACAGAGTATCGGCTACACCTTC. This sequence encodes CATKPGQSIGYTF. The chain combines TRBV2 with TRBJ1-2, with TRBD1 matching 7 bases. The CDR3 contains 13 residues. Germline CDR1 SNHLY, CDR2 FYNNEI. J was trimmed by 8 bases and V by 10 bases; bases with no gene match: 13. The entire variable domain, with the rest obtained from reference TRBV2 and TRBJ1-2, is as follows: EPEVTQTPSHQVTQMGQEVILRCVPISNHLYFYWYRQILGQKVEFLVSFYNNEISEKSEIFDDQFSVERPDGSNFTLKIRSTKLEDSAMYFCATKPGQSIGYTFGSGTRLTVV.